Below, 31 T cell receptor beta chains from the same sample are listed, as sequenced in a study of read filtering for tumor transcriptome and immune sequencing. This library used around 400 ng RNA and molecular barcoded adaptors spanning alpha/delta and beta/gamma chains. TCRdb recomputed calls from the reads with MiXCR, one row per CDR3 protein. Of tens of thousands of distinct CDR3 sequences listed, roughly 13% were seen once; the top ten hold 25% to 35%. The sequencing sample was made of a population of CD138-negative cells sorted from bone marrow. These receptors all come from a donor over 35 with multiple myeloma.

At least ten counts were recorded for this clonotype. CDR3 coding DNA: TGTGCCAGCAGTAGGTTGGCTGCCTCCTACGAGCAGTACTTC. This codes for CASSRLAASYEQYF. V gene TRBV6-5 combines with J gene TRBJ2-7, with D uncertain. V lost 5 bases, J lost 0 bases, and 11 bases lay in between. Per the germline V gene, CDR1 is MNHEY and CDR2 is SVGAGI. This CDR3 has 14 residues.

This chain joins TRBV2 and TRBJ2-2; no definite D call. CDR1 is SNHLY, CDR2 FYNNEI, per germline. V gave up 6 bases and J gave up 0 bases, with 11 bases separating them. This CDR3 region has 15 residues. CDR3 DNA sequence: TGTGCCAGCAGGACTGAGTCTACGAACACCGGGGAGCTGTTTTTT. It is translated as CASRTESTNTGELFF.

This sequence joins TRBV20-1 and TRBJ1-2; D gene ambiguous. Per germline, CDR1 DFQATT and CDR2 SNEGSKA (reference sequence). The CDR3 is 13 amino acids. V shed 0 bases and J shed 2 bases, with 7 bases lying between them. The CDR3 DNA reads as TGCAGTGCTAGAGATTCAGAAAACTATGGCTACACCTTC. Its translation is CSARDSENYGYTF.

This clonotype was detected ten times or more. The CDR3 spells CASRLAASTDTQYF. DNA of the CDR3: TGTGCCAGCAGACTAGCGGCTAGCACAGATACGCAGTATTTT. The J gene is TRBJ2-3, the V gene TRBV6-1; TRBD2 aligns across 8 bases. CDR1 is MNHNS, CDR2 SASEGT, per germline. V shed 6 bases, J shed 0 bases, and the junction held 2 bases outside the gene matches. This CDR3 is 14 amino acids long.

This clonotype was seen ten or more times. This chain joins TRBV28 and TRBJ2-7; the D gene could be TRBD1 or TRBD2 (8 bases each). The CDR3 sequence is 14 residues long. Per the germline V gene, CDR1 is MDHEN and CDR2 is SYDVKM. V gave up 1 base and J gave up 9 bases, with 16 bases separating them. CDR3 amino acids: CASSLSQGAGGQYF. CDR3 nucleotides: TGTGCCAGCAGTTTATCCCAGGGGGCGGGGGGGCAGTACTTC.

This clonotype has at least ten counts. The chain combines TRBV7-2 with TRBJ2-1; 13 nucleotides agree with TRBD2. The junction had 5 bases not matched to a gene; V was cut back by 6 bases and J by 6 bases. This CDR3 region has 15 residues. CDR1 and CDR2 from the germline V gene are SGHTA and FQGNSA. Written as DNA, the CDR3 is TGTGCCAGCAGTTCCGGGACTAGCGGGACCAATGAGCAGTTCTTC. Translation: CASSSGTSGTNEQFF.

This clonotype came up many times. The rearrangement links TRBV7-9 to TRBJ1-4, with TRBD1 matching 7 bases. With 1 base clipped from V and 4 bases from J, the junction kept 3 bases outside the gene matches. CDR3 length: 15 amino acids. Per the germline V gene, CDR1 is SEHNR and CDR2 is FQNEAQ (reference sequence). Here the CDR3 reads CASSLGDSNNEKLFF. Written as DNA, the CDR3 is TGTGCCAGCAGCTTAGGGGACAGCAATAATGAAAAACTGTTTTTT.

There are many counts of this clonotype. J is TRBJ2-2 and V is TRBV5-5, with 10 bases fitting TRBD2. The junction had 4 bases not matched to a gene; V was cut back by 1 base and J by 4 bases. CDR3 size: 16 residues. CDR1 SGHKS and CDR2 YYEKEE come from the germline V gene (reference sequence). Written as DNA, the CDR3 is TGTGCCAGCAGCTTGCTAGCGGGAGATGTCACCGGGGAGCTGTTTTTT. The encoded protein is CASSLLAGDVTGELFF.

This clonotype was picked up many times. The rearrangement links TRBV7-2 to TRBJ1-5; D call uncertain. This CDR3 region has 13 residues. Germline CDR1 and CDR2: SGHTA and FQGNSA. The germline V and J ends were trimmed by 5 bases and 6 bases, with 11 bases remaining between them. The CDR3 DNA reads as TGTGCCAGCAGCCAAGACGAGCTTCAGCCCCAGCATTTT. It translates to CASSQDELQPQHF.

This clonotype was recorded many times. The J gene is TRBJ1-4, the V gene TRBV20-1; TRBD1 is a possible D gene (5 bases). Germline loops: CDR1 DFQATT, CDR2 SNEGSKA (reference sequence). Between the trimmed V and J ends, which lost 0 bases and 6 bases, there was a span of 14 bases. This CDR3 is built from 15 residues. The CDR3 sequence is CSARDPRTRDEKLFF. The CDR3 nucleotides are TGCAGTGCTAGAGATCCACGGACAAGGGATGAAAAACTGTTTTTT.

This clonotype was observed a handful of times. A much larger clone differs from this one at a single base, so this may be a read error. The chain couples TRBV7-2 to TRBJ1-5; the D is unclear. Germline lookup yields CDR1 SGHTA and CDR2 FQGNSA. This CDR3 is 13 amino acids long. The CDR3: CASSLISSQPQHF. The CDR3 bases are TGTGCCAGCAGCTTGATTAGCAGTCAGCCCCAGCATTTT. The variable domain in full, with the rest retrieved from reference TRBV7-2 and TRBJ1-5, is GAGVSQSPSNKVTEKGKDVELRCDPISGHTALYWYRQSLGQGLEFLIYFQGNSAPDKSGLPSDRFSAERTGGSVSTLTIQRTQQEDSAVYLCASSLISSQPQHFGDGTRLSIL.

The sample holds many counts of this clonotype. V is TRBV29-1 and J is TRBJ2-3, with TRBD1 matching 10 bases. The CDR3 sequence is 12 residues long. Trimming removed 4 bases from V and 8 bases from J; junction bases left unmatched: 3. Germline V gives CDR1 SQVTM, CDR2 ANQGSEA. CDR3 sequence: CSVGRDRGTQYF. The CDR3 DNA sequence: TGCAGCGTTGGCCGGGACAGGGGTACGCAGTATTTT.

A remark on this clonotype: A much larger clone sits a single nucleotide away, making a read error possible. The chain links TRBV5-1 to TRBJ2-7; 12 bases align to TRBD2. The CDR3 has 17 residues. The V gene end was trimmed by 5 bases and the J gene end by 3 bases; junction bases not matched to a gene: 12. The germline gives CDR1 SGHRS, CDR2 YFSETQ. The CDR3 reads CASREQPGLAGIYEQYF. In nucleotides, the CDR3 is TGCGCCAGCAGGGAACAACCTGGACTAGCGGGGATCTACGAGCAGTACTTC. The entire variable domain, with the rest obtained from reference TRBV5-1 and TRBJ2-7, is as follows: KAGVTQTPRYLIKTRGQQVTLSCSPISGHRSVSWYQQTPGQGLQFLFEYFSETQRNKGNFPGRFSGRQFSNSRSEMNVSTLELGDSALYLCASREQPGLAGIYEQYFGPGTRLTVT.

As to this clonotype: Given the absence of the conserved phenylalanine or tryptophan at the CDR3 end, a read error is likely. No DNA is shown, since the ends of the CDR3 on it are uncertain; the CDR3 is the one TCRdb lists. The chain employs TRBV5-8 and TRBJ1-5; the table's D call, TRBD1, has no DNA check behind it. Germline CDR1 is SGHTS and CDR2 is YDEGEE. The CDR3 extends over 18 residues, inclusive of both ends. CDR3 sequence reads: CASSFFGGRTAINQPLHH.

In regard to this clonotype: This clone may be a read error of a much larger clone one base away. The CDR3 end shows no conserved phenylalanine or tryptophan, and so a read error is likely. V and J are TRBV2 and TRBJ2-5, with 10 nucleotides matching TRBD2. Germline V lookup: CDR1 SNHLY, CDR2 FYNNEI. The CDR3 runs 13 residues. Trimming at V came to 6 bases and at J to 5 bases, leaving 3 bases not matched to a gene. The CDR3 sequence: CASRGTSAETQYI. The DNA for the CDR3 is TGTGCCAGCAGAGGGACTAGCGCCGAGACCCAGTACATC.

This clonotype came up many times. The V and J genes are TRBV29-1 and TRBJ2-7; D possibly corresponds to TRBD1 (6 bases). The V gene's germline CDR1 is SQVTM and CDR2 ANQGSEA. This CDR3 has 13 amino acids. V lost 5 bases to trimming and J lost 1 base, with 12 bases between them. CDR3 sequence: CSVRKTGSYEQYF. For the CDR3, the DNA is TGCAGCGTTCGAAAAACAGGGTCCTACGAGCAGTACTTC.

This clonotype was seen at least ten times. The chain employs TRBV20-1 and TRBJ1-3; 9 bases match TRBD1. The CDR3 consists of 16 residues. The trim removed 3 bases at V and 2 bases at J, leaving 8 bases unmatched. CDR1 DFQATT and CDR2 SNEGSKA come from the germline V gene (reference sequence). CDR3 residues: CSASEGQGSPGNTIYF. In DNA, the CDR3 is TGCAGTGCTAGTGAGGGACAGGGTTCCCCTGGAAACACCATATATTTT.

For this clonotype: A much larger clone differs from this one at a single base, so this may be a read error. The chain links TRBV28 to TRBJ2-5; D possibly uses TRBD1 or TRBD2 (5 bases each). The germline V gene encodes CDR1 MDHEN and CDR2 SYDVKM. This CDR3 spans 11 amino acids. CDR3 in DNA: TGTGCCGGCAGTTCAGGGAGATCCCAGTACTTC. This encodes CAGSSGRSQYF.

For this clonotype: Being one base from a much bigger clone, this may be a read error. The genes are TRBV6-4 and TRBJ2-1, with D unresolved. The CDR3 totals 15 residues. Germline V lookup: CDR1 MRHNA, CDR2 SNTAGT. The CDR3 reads CASSDSAESYIEQFF. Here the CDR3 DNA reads TGTGCCAGCAGTGACTCTGCGGAGAGCTACATTGAGCAGTTCTTC.

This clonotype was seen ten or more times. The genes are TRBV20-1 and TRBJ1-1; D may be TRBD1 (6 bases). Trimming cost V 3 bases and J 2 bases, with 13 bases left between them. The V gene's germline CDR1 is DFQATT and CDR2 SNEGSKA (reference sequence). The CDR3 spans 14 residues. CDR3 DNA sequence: TGCAGTGCTAGGCCGGACAGACGTAACACTGAAGCTTTCTTT. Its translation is CSARPDRRNTEAFF.

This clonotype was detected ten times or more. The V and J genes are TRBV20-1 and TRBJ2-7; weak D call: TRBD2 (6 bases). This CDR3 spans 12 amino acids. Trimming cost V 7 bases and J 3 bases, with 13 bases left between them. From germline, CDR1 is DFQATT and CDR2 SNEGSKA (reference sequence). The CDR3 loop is CSGSMGGYEQYF. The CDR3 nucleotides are TGCAGTGGATCGATGGGAGGCTACGAGCAGTACTTC.

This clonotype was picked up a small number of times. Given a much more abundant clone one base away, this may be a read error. In DNA, the CDR3 is TGCGCCAGCAGCTCCCGGACTCAGAGGACCGCAGTTACGCAGTATTTT. Protein sequence: CASSSRTQRTAVTQYF. The rearrangement uses TRBV5-1 and TRBJ2-3; D is perhaps TRBD2 (5 bases). This CDR3 has 16 amino acids. Per germline, CDR1 SGHRS and CDR2 YFSETQ. Trimming removed 3 bases at V and 8 bases at J, with 22 bases between.

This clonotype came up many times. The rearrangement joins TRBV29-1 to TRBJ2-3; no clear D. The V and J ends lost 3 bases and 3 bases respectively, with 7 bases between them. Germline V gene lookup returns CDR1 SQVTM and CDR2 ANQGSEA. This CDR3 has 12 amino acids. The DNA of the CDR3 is TGCAGCGTTGATCTCGATACAGATACGCAGTATTTT. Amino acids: CSVDLDTDTQYF.

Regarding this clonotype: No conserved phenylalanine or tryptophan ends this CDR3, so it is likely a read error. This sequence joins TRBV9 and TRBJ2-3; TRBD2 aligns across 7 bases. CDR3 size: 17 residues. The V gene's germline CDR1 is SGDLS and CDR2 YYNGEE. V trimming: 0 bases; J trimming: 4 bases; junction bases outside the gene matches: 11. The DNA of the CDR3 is TGTGCCAGCAGCGTAGTGAGCCTAGCGGAAGCCGCAGATACGCAGTATTCT. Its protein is CASSVVSLAEAADTQYS.

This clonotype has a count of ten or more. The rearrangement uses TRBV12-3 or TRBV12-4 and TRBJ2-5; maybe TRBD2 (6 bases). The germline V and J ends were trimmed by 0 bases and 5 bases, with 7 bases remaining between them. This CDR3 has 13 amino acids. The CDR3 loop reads CASSLAGGETQYF. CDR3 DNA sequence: TGTGCCAGCAGTTTAGCTGGAGGGGAGACCCAGTACTTC.

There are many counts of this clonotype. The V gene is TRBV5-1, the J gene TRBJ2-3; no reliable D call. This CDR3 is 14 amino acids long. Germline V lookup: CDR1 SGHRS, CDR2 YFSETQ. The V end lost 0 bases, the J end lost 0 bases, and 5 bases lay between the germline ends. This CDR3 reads CASSLAESTDTQYF. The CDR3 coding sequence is TGCGCCAGCAGCTTGGCCGAGAGCACAGATACGCAGTATTTT.

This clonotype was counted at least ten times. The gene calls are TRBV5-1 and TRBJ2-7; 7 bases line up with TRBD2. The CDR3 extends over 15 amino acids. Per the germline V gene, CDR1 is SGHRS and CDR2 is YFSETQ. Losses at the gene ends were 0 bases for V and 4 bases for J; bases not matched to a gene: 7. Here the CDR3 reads CASSLGWEGQYEQYF. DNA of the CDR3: TGCGCCAGCAGCTTGGGATGGGAGGGCCAGTACGAGCAGTACTTC.

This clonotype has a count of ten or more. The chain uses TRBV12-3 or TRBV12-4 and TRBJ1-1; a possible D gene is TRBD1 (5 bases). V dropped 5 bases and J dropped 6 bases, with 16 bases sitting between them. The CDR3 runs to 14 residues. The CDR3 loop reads CASSDRPRMAEAFF. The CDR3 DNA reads TGTGCCAGCAGTGACAGACCCCGAATGGCTGAAGCTTTCTTT.

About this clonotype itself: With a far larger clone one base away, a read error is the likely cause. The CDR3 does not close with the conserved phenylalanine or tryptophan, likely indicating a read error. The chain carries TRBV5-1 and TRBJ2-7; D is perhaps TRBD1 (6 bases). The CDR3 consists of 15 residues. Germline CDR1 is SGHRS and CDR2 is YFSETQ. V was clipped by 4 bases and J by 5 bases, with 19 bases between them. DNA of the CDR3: TGCGCCAGCAGCCAAGACCGGGACACTAGTGACGAGCAGTACTGC. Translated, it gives CASSQDRDTSDEQYC.

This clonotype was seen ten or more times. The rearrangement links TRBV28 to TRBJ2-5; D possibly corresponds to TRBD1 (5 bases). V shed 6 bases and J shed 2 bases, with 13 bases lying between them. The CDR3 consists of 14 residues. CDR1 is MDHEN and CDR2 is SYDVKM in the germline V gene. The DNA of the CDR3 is TGTGCCAGCAGGAGCACAGGTTCGCAAGAGACCCAGTACTTC. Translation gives CASRSTGSQETQYF.

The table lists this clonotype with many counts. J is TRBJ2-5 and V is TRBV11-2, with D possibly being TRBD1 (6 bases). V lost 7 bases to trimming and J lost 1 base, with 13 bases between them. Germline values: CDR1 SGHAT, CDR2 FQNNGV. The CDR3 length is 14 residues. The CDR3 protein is CASKMTGPQETQYF. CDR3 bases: TGTGCCAGCAAAATGACAGGCCCCCAAGAGACCCAGTACTTC.